The 2 T cell receptor beta chains listed next were all sequenced from one sample in a study of response to subunit inactivated influenza vaccine. From the RT-PCR reads, TCRdb called clonotypes with MiXCR, one entry per CDR3 protein. There are about 650,000 distinct CDR3 sequences in the sample; around 15% occur only once, and 7.5% to 8% lies in the top ten. Sequences were derived from PBMCs from blood, sampled approximately 15 days before vaccination. These receptors came from a man aged 50-60 years who received an inactivated influenza vaccine.

The V call is TRBV6-1, the J call TRBJ2-3; 8 positions match TRBD2. Per the germline V gene, CDR1 is MNHNS and CDR2 is SASEGT. V was clipped by 6 bases and J by 1 base; unmatched bases: 6. The CDR3 has 15 residues. CDR3 bases: TGTGCCAGCAGGATCCAGACTAGCGGCACAGATACGCAGTATTTT. Residues: CASRIQTSGTDTQYF.

The rearrangement uses TRBV18 and TRBJ1-1; possible D gene TRBD1, 5 bases. The CDR3 sequence is 15 residues long. Germline-derived CDR1 and CDR2 are KGHSH and LQKENI. V lost 3 bases to trimming and J lost 5 bases, with 16 bases between them. The CDR3 loop is CASSPSGGVVTEAFF. The CDR3 DNA sequence: TGTGCCAGCTCACCCTCCGGGGGGGTGGTTACTGAAGCTTTCTTT.